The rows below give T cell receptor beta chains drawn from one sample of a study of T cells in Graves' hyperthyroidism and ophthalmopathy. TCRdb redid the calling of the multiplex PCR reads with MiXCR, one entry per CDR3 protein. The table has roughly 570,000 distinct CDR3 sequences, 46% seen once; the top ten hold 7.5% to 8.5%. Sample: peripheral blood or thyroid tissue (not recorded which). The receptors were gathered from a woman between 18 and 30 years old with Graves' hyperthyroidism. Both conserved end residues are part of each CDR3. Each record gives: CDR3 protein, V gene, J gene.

CDR3 protein: CASSDSGFREQFF
V gene: TRBV10-1
J gene: TRBJ2-1

CDR3 protein: CASSGGQGAGETQYF
V gene: TRBV9
J gene: TRBJ2-5

CDR3 protein: CASSQGQGGLGETQYF
V gene: TRBV4-1
J gene: TRBJ2-5

CDR3 protein: CASTSHRQYF
V gene: TRBV7-8
J gene: TRBJ2-7

CDR3 protein: CASALAGPETQYF
V gene: TRBV12-3/TRBV12-4
J gene: TRBJ2-5

CDR3 protein: CASSSGRTQETQYF
V gene: TRBV7-9
J gene: TRBJ2-5

CDR3 protein: CATGDSHRDTEAFF
V gene: TRBV24-1
J gene: TRBJ1-1

CDR3 protein: CSLGRRERERYEQYF
V gene: TRBV29-1
J gene: TRBJ2-7

CDR3 protein: CASSWALGTEAFF
V gene: TRBV12-3/TRBV12-4
J gene: TRBJ1-1

CDR3 protein: CSAREGEGGLLGAQYF
V gene: TRBV20-1
J gene: TRBJ2-5

CDR3 protein: CASSVGLAGTDTQYF
V gene: TRBV9
J gene: TRBJ2-3

CDR3 protein: CATSATGLVETQYF
V gene: TRBV24-1
J gene: TRBJ2-5

CDR3 protein: CASSHGGTNTEAFF
V gene: TRBV3-1
J gene: TRBJ1-1

CDR3 protein: CSAQDDSEGSYEQYF
V gene: TRBV20-1
J gene: TRBJ2-7

CDR3 protein: CSVTSTLSETQYF
V gene: TRBV29-1
J gene: TRBJ2-5

CDR3 protein: CASSLGLAAEQYF
V gene: TRBV19
J gene: TRBJ2-7

CDR3 protein: CASSLDQSFYEQYF
V gene: TRBV7-8
J gene: TRBJ2-7